The clone carrying this T cell receptor (beta chain) was recorded at least ten times. The record originates from a study of early T cells in non-severe SARS-CoV-2 infection. Individual cDNA molecules were tagged with unique molecular identifiers, the study reported. TCRdb processed the 5' RACE reads anew with MiXCR; each CDR3 protein has one entry. Among 75,000 to 100,000 distinct CDR3 sequences listed, roughly 15% were seen once. This receptor was obtained from an adult who was a healthcare worker with PCR-confirmed SARS-CoV-2 infection or an uninfected control (not recorded which). The sample consisted of whole blood.

Here the CDR3 DNA reads TGTGCCAGCAGCTTAGGCCGCGGGGGTTCCGAACCTTCCTACGAGCAGTACTTC. Protein: CASSLGRGGSEPSYEQYF. The chain links TRBV11-2 to TRBJ2-7, with TRBD2 matching 7 bases. Germline assignment: CDR1 SGHAT and CDR2 FQNNGV. The V gene end was trimmed by 1 base and the J gene end by 1 base; junction bases not matched to a gene: 13. The CDR3 consists of 18 residues. Drawing the rest from reference TRBV11-2 and TRBJ2-7, the complete variable domain is EAGVAQSPRYKIIEKRQSVAFWCNPISGHATLYWYQQILGQGPKLLIQFQNNGVVDDSQLPKDRFSAERLKGVDSTLKIQPAKLEDSAVYLCASSLGRGGSEPSYEQYFGPGTRLTVT.